This entry describes one T cell receptor (beta chain). Its antigen is as yet unknown. Expressed TCRB transcripts were sequenced, since all the RNA that had been isolated was reverse transcribed. Method: immunoSEQ multiplex PCR; TCRdb's copy keeps in-frame clones and lacks some. The profile shows nearly 700,000 clones, around an eighth of them singletons. CDR3 length: 16 amino acids. V lost 4 bases and J 0 bases, leaving 15 bases between the germline ends. The germline gives CDR1 SGHRS, CDR2 YFSETQ. These data belong to a study of beta chain features in type 1 diabetes. Regarding the study as a whole: The VDJ junctions of type 1 diabetes patients carried fewer insertions and more deletions. Over-representation of high TCR-expressing cells was a possible consequence of cDNA sequencing. TCRB CDR3 length was moderately but significantly reduced in all four CD4+ subsets of Type 1 diabetes patients.

The specimen sequenced was naive CD4+ T cells from blood. The receptor was derived from a man aged 18-30 years with type 1 diabetes. The chain has TRBV5-1 and TRBJ2-3, with TRBD2 as a possible D gene (6 bases). The CDR3 reads CASSPEGVSSTDTQYF. The CDR3 region has the DNA TGCGCCAGCAGCCCGGAGGGCGTGTCTAGCACAGATACGCAGTATTTT. Using reference TRBV5-1 and TRBJ2-3 for the parts outside the CDR3, the full variable domain is KAGVTQTPRYLIKTRGQQVTLSCSPISGHRSVSWYQQTPGQGLQFLFEYFSETQRNKGNFPGRFSGRQFSNSRSEMNVSTLELGDSALYLCASSPEGVSSTDTQYFGPGTRLTVL.